Each of the 11 T cell receptor beta chains below was sequenced from the same sample in a study of response to subunit inactivated influenza vaccine. Each CDR3 protein is one row after TCRdb ran MiXCR on the RT-PCR reads. The table lists roughly 710,000 distinct CDR3 sequences, about 14% of them singletons. Sequenced material: PBMCs from blood, taken roughly 15 days before vaccination. The source of these receptors is a man aged 50 to 59 who received an inactivated influenza vaccine.

This clonotype was found many times. The rearrangement joins TRBV27 to TRBJ2-7; TRBD2 matches 8 bases. The CDR3 consists of 13 residues. Germline-derived CDR1 and CDR2 are MNHEY and SMNVEV (reference sequence). The ends lost 6 bases at V and 3 bases at J; junction bases unmatched: 4. The chain's CDR3 is CASSTSGGYEQYF. As DNA, the CDR3 is TGTGCCAGCAGCACCAGCGGGGGCTACGAGCAGTACTTC.

This clonotype has at least ten counts. The chain carries TRBV12-3 or TRBV12-4 and TRBJ2-3, with TRBD1 as a possible D gene (6 bases). V lost 5 bases to trimming and J lost 0 bases, with 9 bases between them. This CDR3 comprises 14 residues. The CDR3, as DNA: TGTGCCAGCAGTATGGGGGCTAGCACAGATACGCAGTATTTT. Amino acid sequence: CASSMGASTDTQYF.

V is TRBV5-1 and J is TRBJ2-1; D is perhaps TRBD1 (6 bases). This CDR3 is 14 amino acids long. Trimming removed 5 bases at V and 0 bases at J, with 9 bases between. In germline, CDR1 is SGHRS, CDR2 YFSETQ. The CDR3 region has the DNA TGCGCCAGCAGTGACAGGAACTCCTACAATGAGCAGTTCTTC. Protein product: CASSDRNSYNEQFF.

This clonotype was observed a few times. V usage is TRBV12-3 or TRBV12-4 and J usage is TRBJ2-5; 7 bases agree with TRBD1. This CDR3 contains 13 residues. V dropped 4 bases and J dropped 5; count of bases not matched to a gene: 4. CDR3 sequence (DNA): TGTGCCAGCAGTTGGACGACAGGGGAGACCCAGTACTTC. Protein product: CASSWTTGETQYF.

The CDR3 sequence: CASSPGTSGRAQYF. CDR3 bases: TGTGCCAGCAGTCCAGGGACTAGCGGGAGGGCGCAGTATTTT. V and J are TRBV7-8 and TRBJ2-3, with 16 bases lining up with TRBD2. The CDR3 runs to 14 residues. V lost 6 bases to trimming and J lost 10 bases; unmatched junction nucleotides: 4. From germline, CDR1 is SGHVS and CDR2 FQNEAQ.

This clonotype was seen a few times. The rearrangement links TRBV20-1 to TRBJ1-1; D is unresolved. V was trimmed by 2 bases and J by 0 bases, leaving 7 bases between them. This CDR3 region has 13 residues. The germline CDR1 and CDR2 sequences are DFQATT and SNEGSKA (reference sequence). The CDR3 is CSARSLLNTEAFF. CDR3 DNA sequence: TGCAGTGCTAGATCACTACTGAACACTGAAGCTTTCTTT.

This clonotype has more than one count but fewer than ten. The rearrangement joins TRBV5-1 to TRBJ1-1; 11 bases align to TRBD1. Germline CDR1 and CDR2: SGHRS and YFSETQ. This CDR3 comprises 15 residues. J was trimmed by 1 base and V by 4 bases; bases with no gene match: 3. For the CDR3, the DNA is TGCGCCAGCAGCATAGGACAGGGGGCGAACACTGAAGCTTTCTTT. It yields the protein CASSIGQGANTEAFF.

The chain links TRBV10-3 to TRBJ1-6; perhaps TRBD1 as D (5 bases). Looked up from germline, CDR1 is ENHRY and CDR2 is SYGVKD. V lost 6 bases and J lost 9, with 12 bases in between. The CDR3 totals 13 residues. CDR3 sequence: CAISREMGSPLHF. CDR3 nucleotides: TGTGCCATCAGCAGGGAAATGGGTTCACCCCTCCACTTT.

The chain carries TRBV10-3 and TRBJ2-3, with 12 bases identical to TRBD2. CDR3 length: 14 amino acids. V was clipped by 7 bases and J by 6 bases; unmatched bases: 5. Germline CDR1 reads ENHRY; CDR2 reads SYGVKD. The CDR3 spells CAIKRTSGIDTQYF. In DNA form, the CDR3 reads TGTGCCATCAAGAGGACTAGCGGGATTGATACGCAGTATTTT.

A few counts support this clonotype. This chain uses TRBV6-1 with TRBJ2-3; 11 bases match TRBD2. Trimming removed 6 bases from V and 3 bases from J; junction bases left unmatched: 8. CDR3 length: 16 amino acids. From germline, CDR1 is MNHNS and CDR2 SASEGT. CDR3 nucleotide sequence: TGTGCCAGCAGCCCGGACCCTAGCGGGAGGACAGATACGCAGTATTTT. It encodes CASSPDPSGRTDTQYF.

The CDR3 reads CAISVTGGPLGETQYF. In DNA form, the CDR3 reads TGTGCCATCAGTGTAACGGGAGGACCCTTAGGAGAGACCCAGTACTTC. The rearrangement links TRBV10-3 to TRBJ2-5; TRBD2 agrees at 7 bases. V dropped 4 bases and J dropped 4; count of bases not matched to a gene: 12. CDR1 and CDR2 from the germline V gene are ENHRY and SYGVKD. The CDR3 sequence is 16 residues long.